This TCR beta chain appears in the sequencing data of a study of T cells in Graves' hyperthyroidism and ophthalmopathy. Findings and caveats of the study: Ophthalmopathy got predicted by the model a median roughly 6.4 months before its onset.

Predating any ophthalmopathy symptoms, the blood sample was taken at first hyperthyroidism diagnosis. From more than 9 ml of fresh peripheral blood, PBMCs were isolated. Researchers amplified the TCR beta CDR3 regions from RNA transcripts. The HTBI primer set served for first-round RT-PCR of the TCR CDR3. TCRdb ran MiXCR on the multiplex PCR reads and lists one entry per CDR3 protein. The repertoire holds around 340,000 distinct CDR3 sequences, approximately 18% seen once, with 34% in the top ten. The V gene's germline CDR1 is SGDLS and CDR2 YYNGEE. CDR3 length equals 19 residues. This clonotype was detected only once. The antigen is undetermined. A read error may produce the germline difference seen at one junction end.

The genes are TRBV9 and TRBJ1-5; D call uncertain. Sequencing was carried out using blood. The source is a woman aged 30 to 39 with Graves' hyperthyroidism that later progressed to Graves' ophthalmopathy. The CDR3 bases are TGTGCCAGCAGCGTACAAAAGAGGACGGCTCCGGGGAGCAATCGGCCCCAGCATTTT. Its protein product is CASSVQKRTAPGSNRPQHF.